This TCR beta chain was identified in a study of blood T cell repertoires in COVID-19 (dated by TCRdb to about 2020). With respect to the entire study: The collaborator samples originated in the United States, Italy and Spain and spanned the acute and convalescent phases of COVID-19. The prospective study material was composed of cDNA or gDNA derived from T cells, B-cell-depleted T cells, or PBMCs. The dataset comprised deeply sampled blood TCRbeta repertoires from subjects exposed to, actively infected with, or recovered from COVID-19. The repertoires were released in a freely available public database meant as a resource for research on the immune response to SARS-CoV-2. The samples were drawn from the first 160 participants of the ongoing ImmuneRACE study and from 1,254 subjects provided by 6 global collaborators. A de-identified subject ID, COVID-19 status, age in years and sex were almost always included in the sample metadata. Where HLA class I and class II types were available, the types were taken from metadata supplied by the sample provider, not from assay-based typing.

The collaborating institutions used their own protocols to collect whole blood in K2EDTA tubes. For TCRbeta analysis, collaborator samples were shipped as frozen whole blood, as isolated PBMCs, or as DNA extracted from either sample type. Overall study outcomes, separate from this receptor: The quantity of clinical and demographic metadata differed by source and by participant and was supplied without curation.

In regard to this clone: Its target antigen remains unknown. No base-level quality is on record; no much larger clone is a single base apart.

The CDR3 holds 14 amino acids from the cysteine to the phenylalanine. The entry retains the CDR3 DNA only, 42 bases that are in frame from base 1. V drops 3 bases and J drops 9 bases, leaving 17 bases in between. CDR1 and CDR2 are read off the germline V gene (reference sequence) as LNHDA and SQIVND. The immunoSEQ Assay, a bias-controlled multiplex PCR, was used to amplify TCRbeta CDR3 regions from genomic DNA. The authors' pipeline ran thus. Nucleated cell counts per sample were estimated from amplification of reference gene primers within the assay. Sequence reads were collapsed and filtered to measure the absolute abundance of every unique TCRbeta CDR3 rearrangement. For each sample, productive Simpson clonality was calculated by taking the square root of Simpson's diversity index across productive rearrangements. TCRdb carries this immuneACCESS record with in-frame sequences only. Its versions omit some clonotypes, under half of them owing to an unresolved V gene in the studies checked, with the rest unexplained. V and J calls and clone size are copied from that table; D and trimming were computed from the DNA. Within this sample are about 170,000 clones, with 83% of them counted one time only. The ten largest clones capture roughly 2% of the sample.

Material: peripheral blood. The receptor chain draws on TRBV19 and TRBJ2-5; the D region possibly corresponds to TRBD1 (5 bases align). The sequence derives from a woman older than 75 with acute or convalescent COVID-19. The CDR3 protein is CASSIQGPSGSQYF. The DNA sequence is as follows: TGTGCCAGTAGTATTCAGGGCCCGTCCGGGTCCCAGTACTTC.